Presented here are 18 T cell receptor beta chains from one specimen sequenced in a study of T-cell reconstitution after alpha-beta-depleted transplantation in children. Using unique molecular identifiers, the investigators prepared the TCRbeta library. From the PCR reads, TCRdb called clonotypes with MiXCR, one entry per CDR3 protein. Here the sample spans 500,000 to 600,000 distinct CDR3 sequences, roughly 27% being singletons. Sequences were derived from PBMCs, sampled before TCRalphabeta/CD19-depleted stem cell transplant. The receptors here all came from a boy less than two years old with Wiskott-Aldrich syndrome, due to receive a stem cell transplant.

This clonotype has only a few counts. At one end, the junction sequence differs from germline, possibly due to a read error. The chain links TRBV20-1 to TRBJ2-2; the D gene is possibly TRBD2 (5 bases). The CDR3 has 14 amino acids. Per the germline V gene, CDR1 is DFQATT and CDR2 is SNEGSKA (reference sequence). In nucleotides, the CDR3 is TGCAGTGCTAGAGGGGCAGATTACACCGGGGAGCTTTTTTTT. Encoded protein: CSARGADYTGELFF.

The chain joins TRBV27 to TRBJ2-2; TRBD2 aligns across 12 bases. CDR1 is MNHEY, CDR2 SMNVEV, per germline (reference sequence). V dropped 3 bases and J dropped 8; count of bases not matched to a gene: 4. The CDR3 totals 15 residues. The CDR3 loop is CASSFRLAGGGELFF. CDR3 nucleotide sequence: TGTGCCAGCAGTTTTCGGCTAGCGGGAGGGGGGGAGCTGTTTTTT.

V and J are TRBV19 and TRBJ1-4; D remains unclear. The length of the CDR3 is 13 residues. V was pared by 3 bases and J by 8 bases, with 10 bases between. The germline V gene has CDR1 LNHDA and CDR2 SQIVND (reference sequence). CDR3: CASSMWLQEKLFF. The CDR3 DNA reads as TGTGCCAGTAGTATGTGGCTGCAGGAAAAACTGTTTTTT.

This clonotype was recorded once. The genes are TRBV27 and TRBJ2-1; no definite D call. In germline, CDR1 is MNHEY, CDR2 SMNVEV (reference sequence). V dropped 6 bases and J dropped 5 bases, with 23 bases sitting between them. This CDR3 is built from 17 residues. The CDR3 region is CASSLLGITGRHNEQFF. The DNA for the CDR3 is TGTGCCAGCAGCCTTTTGGGGATAACGGGTCGGCACAATGAGCAGTTCTTC.

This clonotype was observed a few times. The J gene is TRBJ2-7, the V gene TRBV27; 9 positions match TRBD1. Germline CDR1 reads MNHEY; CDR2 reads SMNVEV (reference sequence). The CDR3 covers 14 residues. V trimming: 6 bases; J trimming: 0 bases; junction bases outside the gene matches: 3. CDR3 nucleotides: TGTGCCAGCAGCACAGGGGGCTTCTCCTACGAGCAGTACTTC. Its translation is CASSTGGFSYEQYF.

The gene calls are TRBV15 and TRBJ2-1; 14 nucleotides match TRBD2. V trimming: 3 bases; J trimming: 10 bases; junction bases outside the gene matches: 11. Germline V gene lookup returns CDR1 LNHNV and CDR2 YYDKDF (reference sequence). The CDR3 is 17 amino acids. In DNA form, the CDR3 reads TGTGCCACCAGCAGGCGTCCTCCGGGACTAGCGGGAGAAGAGCAGTTCTTC. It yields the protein CATSRRPPGLAGEEQFF.

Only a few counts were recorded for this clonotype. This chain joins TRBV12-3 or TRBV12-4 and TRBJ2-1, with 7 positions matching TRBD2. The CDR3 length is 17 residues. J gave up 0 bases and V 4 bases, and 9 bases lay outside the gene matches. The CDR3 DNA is TGTGCCAGCAGTTGGGGGAGGGCGGTTTTCTCCTACAATGAGCAGTTCTTC. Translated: CASSWGRAVFSYNEQFF.

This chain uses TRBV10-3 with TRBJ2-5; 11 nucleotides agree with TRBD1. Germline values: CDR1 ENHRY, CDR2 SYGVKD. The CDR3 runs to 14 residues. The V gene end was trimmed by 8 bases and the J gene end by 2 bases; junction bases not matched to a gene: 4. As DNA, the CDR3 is TGTGCCATCGGGACAGGGGGGATTCAAGAGACCCAGTACTTC. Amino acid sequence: CAIGTGGIQETQYF.

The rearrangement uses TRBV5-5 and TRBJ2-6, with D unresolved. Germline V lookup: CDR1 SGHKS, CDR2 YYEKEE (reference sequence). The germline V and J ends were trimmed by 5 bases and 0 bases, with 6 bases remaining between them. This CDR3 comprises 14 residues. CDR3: CASRRTSGANVLTF. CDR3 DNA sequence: TGTGCCAGCAGGCGTACCTCTGGGGCCAACGTCCTGACTTTC. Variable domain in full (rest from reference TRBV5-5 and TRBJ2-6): DAGVTQSPTHLIKTRGQQVTLRCSPISGHKSVSWYQQVLGQGPQFIFQYYEKEERGRGNFPDRFSARQFPNYSSELNVNALLLGDSALYLCASRRTSGANVLTFGAGSRLTVL.

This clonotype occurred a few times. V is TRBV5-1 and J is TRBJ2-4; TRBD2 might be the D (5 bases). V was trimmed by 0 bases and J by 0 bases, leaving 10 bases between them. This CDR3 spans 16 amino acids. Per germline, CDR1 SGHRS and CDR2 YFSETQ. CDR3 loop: CASSLGGGIAKNIQYF. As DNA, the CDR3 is TGCGCCAGCAGCTTGGGAGGAGGAATAGCCAAAAACATTCAGTACTTC.

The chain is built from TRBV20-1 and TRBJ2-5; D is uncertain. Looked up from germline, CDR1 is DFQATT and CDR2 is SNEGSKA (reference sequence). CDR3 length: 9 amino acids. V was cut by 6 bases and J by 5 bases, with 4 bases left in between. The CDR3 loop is CSAEETQYF. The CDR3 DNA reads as TGCAGTGCCGAGGAGACCCAGTACTTC.

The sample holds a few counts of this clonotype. CDR3 residues: CRVGGRFYNEQFF. Here the CDR3 DNA reads TGCAGGGTAGGGGGGCGGTTCTACAATGAGCAGTTCTTC. The chain employs TRBV20-1 and TRBJ2-1; D might be TRBD1 or TRBD2, each matching 6 bases. This CDR3 contains 13 residues. CDR1 DFQATT and CDR2 SNEGSKA come from the germline V gene (reference sequence).

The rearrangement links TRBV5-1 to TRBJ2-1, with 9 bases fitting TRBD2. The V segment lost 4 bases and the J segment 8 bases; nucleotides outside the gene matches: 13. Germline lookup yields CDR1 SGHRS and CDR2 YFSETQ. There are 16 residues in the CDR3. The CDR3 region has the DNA TGCGCCAGCAGCCCCGGACGGCTAGCGGGACCGTATGAGCAGTTCTTC. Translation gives CASSPGRLAGPYEQFF.

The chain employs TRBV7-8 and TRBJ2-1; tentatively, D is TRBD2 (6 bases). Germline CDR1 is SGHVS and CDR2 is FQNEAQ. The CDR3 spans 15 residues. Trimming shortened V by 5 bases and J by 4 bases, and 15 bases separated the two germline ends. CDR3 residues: CASSRRDSLYNEQFF. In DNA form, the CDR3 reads TGTGCCAGCAGCCGACGGGACTCATTGTACAATGAGCAGTTCTTC.

The CDR3: CASSLTKTSGSYEQYF. The CDR3 coding sequence is TGCGCCAGCAGCTTAACCAAGACTAGCGGGAGCTACGAGCAGTACTTC. J is TRBJ2-7 and V is TRBV5-1, with 12 bases fitting TRBD2. V shed 2 bases, J shed 3 bases, and the junction held 6 bases outside the gene matches. Germline V gene lookup returns CDR1 SGHRS and CDR2 YFSETQ. The CDR3 is 16 amino acids.

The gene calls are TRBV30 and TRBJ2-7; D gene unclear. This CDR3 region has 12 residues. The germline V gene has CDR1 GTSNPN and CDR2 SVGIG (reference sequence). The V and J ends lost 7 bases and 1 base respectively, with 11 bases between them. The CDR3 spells CALAADSYEQYF. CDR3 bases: TGTGCCTTGGCGGCTGATTCCTACGAGCAGTACTTC.

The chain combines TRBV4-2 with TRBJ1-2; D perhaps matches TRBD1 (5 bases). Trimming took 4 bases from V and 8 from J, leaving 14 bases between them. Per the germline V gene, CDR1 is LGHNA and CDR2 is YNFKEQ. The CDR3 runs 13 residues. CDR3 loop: CASSPGHGYGYTF. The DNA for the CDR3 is TGTGCCAGCAGCCCGGGGCACGGGTACGGCTACACCTTC.

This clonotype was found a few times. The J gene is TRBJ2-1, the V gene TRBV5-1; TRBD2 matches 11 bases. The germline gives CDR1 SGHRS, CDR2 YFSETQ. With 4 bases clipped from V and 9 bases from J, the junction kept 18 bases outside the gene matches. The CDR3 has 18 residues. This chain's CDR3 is CASSPKNTSGRFSCEQFF. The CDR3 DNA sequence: TGCGCCAGCAGCCCTAAAAATACTAGCGGGAGATTCTCGTGTGAGCAGTTCTTC.